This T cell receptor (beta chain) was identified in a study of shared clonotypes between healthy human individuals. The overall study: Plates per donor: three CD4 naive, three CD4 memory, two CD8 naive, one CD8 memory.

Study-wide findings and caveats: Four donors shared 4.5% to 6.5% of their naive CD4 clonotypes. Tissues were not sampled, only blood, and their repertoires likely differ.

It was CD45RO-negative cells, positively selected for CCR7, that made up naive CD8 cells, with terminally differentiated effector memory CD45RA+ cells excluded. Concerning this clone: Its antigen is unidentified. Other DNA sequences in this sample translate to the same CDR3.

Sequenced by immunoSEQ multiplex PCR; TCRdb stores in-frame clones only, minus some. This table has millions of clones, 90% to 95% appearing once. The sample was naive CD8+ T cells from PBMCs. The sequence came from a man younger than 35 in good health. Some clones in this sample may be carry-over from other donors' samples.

CDR3 residues: CSARDGGELFF. The CDR3 DNA reads TGCAGTGCTAGAGACGGCGGGGAGCTGTTTTTT. The chain recombines TRBV20-1 with TRBJ2-2; D is unresolved. CDR3 length: 11 amino acids. CDR1 is DFQATT, CDR2 SNEGSKA, per germline (reference sequence). V lost 0 bases and J 7 bases, leaving 3 bases between the germline ends.